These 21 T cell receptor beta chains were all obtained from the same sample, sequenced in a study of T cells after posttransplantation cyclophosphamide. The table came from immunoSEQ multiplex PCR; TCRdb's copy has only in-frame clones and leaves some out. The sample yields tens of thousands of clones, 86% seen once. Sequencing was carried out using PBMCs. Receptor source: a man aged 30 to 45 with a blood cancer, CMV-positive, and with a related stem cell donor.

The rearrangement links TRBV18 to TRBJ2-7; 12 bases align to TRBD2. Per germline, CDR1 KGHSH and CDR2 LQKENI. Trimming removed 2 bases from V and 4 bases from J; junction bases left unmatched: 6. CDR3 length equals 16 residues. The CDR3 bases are TGTGCCAGCTCACCAAGGGGGCTAGCGGGAGGGTACGAGCAGTACTTC. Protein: CASSPRGLAGGYEQYF. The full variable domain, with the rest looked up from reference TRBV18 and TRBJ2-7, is NAGVMQNPRHLVRRRGQEARLRCSPMKGHSHVYWYRQLPEEGLKFMVYLQKENIIDESGMPKERFSAEFPKEGPSILRIQQVVRGDSAAYFCASSPRGLAGGYEQYFGPGTRLTVT.

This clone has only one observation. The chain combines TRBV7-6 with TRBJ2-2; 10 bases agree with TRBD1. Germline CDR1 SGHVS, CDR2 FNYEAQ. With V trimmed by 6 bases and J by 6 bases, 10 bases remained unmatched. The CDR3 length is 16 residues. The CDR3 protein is CASSLSGTGESGELFF. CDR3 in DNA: TGTGCCAGCAGTTTATCCGGGACAGGGGAGTCCGGGGAGCTGTTTTTT.

The CDR3 nucleotides read TGTGCCAGCAGCGCAGGTTATGCTGGGGAGACCCAGTACTTC. This codes for CASSAGYAGETQYF. The chain uses TRBV11-3 and TRBJ2-5; D is unclear. Trimming removed 5 bases at V and 5 bases at J, with 15 bases between. CDR1 is SGHNT, CDR2 YENEEA, per germline. There are 14 residues in the CDR3.

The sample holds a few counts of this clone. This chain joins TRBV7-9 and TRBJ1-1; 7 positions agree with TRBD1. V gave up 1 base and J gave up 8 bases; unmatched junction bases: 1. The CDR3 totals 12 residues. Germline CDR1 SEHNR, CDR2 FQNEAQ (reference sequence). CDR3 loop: CASSLEDREAFF. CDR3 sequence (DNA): TGTGCCAGCAGCTTAGAGGACAGGGAAGCTTTCTTT.

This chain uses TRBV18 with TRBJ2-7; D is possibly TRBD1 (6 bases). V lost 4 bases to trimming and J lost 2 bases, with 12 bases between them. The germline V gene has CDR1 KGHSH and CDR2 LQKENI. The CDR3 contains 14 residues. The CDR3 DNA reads TGTGCCAGCTCACAGGCAAGGGGGACCTACGAGCAGTACTTC. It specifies CASSQARGTYEQYF. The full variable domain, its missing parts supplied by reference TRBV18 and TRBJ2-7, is NAGVMQNPRHLVRRRGQEARLRCSPMKGHSHVYWYRQLPEEGLKFMVYLQKENIIDESGMPKERFSAEFPKEGPSILRIQQVVRGDSAAYFCASSQARGTYEQYFGPGTRLTVT.

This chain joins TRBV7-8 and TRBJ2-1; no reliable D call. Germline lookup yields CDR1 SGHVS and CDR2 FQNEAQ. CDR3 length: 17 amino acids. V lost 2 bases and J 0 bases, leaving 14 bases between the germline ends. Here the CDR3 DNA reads TGTGCCAGCAGCTTATATGTCGAGGTTACCTCCTACAATGAGCAGTTCTTC. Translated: CASSLYVEVTSYNEQFF.

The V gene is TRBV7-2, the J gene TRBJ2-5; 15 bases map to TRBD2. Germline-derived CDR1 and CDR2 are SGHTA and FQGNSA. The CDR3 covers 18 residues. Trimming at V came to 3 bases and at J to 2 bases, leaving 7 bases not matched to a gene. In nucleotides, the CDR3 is TGTGCCAGCAGCTTTTGGGGGACTAGCGGGAGGTTTCAAGAGACCCAGTACTTC. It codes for CASSFWGTSGRFQETQYF.

The CDR3 protein is CASSLFFGTSKNIQYF. DNA for the CDR3: TGTGCCAGCAGTTTATTTTTTGGGACATCCAAAAACATTCAGTACTTC. The chain joins TRBV28 to TRBJ2-4; D is possibly TRBD1 (6 bases). V was shortened by 1 base and J by 2 bases, with 12 bases between the two germline ends. Per the germline V gene, CDR1 is MDHEN and CDR2 is SYDVKM. This CDR3 contains 16 residues.

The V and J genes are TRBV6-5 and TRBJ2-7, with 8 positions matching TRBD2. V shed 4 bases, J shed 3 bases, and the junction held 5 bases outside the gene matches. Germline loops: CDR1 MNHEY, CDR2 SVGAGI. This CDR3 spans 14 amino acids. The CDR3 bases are TGTGCCAGCAGTTTGGGACTAGGGCTCTACGAGCAGTACTTC. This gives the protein CASSLGLGLYEQYF.

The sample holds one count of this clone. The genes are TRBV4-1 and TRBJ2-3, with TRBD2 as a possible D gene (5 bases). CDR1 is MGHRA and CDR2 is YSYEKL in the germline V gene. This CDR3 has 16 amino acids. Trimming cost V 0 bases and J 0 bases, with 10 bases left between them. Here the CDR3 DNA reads TGCGCCAGCAGCCAAGATAGGGAGATTAGCACAGATACGCAGTATTTT. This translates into CASSQDREISTDTQYF.

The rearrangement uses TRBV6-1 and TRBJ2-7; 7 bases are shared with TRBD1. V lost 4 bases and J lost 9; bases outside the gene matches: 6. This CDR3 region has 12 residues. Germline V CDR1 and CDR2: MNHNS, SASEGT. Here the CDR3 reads CASSAHRGRQYF. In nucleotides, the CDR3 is TGTGCCAGCAGTGCCCACAGGGGTCGGCAGTACTTC.

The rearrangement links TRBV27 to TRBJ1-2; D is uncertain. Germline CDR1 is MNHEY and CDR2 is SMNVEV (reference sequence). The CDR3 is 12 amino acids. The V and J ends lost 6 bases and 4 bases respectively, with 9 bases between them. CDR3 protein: CASRPPGYGYTF. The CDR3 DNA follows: TGTGCCAGCAGACCTCCAGGCTATGGCTACACCTTC.

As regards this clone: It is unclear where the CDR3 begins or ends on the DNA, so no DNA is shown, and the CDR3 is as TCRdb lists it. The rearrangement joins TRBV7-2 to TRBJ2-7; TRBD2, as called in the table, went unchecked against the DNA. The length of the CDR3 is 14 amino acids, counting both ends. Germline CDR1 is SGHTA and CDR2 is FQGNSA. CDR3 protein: CASSLGVGAGSPYF.

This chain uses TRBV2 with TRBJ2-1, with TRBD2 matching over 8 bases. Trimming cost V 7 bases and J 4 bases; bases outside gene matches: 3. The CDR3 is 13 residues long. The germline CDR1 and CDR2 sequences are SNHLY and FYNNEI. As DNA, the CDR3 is TGTGCCAGCATAGCGGGACGGTACAATGAGCAGTTCTTC. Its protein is CASIAGRYNEQFF. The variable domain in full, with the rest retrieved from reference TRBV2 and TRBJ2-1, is EPEVTQTPSHQVTQMGQEVILRCVPISNHLYFYWYRQILGQKVEFLVSFYNNEISEKSEIFDDQFSVERPDGSNFTLKIRSTKLEDSAMYFCASIAGRYNEQFFGPGTRLTVL.

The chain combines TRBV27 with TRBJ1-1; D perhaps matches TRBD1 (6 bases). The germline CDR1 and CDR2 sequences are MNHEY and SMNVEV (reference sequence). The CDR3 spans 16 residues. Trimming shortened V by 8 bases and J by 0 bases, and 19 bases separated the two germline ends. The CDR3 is CASWQGRPSMNTEAFF. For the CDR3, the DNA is TGTGCCAGCTGGCAGGGGCGCCCATCTATGAACACTGAAGCTTTCTTT.

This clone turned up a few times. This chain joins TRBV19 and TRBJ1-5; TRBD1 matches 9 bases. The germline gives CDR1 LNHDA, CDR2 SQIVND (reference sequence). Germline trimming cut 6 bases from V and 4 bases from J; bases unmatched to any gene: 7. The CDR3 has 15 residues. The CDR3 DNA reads TGTGCCAGTAGAGACCAGGGACAGGGAAATCAGCCCCAGCATTTT. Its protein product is CASRDQGQGNQPQHF.

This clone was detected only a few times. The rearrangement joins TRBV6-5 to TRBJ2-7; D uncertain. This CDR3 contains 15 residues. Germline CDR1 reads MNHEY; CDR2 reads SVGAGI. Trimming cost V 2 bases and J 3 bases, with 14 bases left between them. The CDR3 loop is CASSYGGAVFYEQYF. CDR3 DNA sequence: TGTGCCAGCAGTTACGGCGGTGCCGTGTTCTACGAGCAGTACTTC.

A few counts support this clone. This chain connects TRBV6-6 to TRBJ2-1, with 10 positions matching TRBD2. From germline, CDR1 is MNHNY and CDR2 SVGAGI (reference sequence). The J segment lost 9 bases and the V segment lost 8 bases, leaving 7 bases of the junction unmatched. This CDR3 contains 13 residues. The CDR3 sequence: CASGSGRTSEQFF. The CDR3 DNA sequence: TGTGCCAGCGGTAGCGGGAGGACCTCTGAGCAGTTCTTC.

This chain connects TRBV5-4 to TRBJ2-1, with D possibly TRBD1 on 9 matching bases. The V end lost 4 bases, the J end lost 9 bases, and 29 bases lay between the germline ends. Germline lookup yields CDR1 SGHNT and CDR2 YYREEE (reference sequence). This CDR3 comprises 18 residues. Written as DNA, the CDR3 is TGTGCCAGCAGCCGGAAAGACAGGGGGACAGGGAGCGGGGGTGAGCAGTTCTTC. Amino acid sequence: CASSRKDRGTGSGGEQFF. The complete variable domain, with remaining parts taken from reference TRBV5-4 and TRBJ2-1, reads ETGVTQSPTHLIKTRGQQVTLRCSSQSGHNTVSWYQQALGQGPQFIFQYYREEENGRGNFPPRFSGLQFPNYSSELNVNALELDDSALYLCASSRKDRGTGSGGEQFFGPGTRLTVL.

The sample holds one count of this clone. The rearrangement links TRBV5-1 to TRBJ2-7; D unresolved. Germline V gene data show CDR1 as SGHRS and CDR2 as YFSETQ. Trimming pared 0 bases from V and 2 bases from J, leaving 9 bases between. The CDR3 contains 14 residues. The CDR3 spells CASSLARLPYEQYF. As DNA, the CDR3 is TGCGCCAGCAGCTTGGCTAGGCTGCCCTACGAGCAGTACTTC.

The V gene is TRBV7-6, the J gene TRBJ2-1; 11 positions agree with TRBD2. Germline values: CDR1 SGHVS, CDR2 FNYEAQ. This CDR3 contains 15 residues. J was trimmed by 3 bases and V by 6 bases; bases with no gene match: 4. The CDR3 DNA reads TGTGCCAGCAGGGAACTAGCGGGAGACTACAATGAGCAGTTCTTC. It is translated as CASRELAGDYNEQFF.